Listed below are T cell receptor beta chains from one sample, sequenced in a study of blood T cell repertoires in COVID-19. Libraries were prepared by immunoSEQ multiplex PCR; TCRdb keeps only in-frame clonotypes and omits some of them. Of roughly 260,000 clones in the sample, 70% to 90% were seen once. The sample was PBMCs or T cells enriched from blood (not recorded which). The source of these receptors is a woman in her forties or fifties who had recovered from COVID-19. Both conserved end residues are part of each CDR3.

v_call: TRBV2; cdr3_aa: CASSDLAQETQYF
v_call: TRBV5-1; cdr3_aa: CASSWTSGTHNEQFF
v_call: TRBV5-1; cdr3_aa: CASSPNGGDYEQYF
v_call: TRBV2; cdr3_aa: CASSEGRALGEQYF
v_call: TRBV7-9; cdr3_aa: CASSFDRAGTEAFF
v_call: TRBV5-1; cdr3_aa: CASSIPPGASAGVLYEQYF
v_call: TRBV18; cdr3_aa: CASSPPTGGVETQYF
v_call: TRBV28; cdr3_aa: CASSLSWSEAFF
v_call: TRBV24-1; cdr3_aa: CATSDFRGLAGGPVTDTQYF
v_call: TRBV6-1; cdr3_aa: CASSDPGAFF
v_call: TRBV18; cdr3_aa: CASSPRGPGNGETQYF
v_call: TRBV5-5; cdr3_aa: CASSLEAGWFDEQFF
v_call: TRBV4-1; cdr3_aa: CASSQDPMNTEAFF
v_call: TRBV7-6; cdr3_aa: CASSLSGSGEQYF
v_call: TRBV14; cdr3_aa: CASSQTRIGQFF
v_call: TRBV4-1; cdr3_aa: CASSQGAGYDYGYTF
v_call: TRBV28; cdr3_aa: CASIPGGLTEAFF
v_call: TRBV6-1; cdr3_aa: CASSGSGRAGTDTQYF
v_call: TRBV7-8; cdr3_aa: CASSLVFGVNTEAFF